Shown below are 30 T cell receptor beta chains from a single sample sequenced in a study of blood T cell repertoires in COVID-19 (dated by TCRdb to about 2020). Library generation was performed with the immunoSEQ multiplex PCR assay. As stored in TCRdb, this immuneACCESS dataset retains in-frame rearrangements with V and J assigned. A fraction of the clones does not appear; measured against another copy, unresolved V genes explain less than half of the discrepancy, and the remainder lacks a known reason. The sample table shows some 460,000 clones, and around 89% are seen once. The ten biggest clones cover around 4.5% of the sample. What was sequenced was peripheral blood. All receptors derive from a woman under 40 with acute or convalescent COVID-19.

The V and J genes are TRBV4-1 and TRBJ2-2, with TRBD2 as a possible D gene (5 bases). Trimming shortened V by 0 bases and J by 2 bases, and 10 bases separated the two germline ends. CDR1 MGHRA and CDR2 YSYEKL come from the germline V gene. The CDR3 has 16 amino acids. CDR3 region: CASSQDPGSNTGELFF. CDR3 bases: TGCGCCAGCAGCCAAGATCCGGGGTCCAACACCGGGGAGCTGTTTTTT.

V is TRBV9 and J is TRBJ2-5, with 12 bases lining up with TRBD2. This CDR3 comprises 15 residues. Germline V CDR1 and CDR2: SGDLS, YYNGEE. Losses at the gene ends were 6 bases for V and 5 bases for J; bases not matched to a gene: 8. For the CDR3, the DNA is TGTGCCAGCACCGGGACTAGCGGGTCAGGGGAGACCCAGTACTTC. It yields the protein CASTGTSGSGETQYF. The full variable domain, with the rest looked up from reference TRBV9 and TRBJ2-5, is DSGVTQTPKHLITATGQRVTLRCSPRSGDLSVYWYQQSLDQGLQFLIQYYNGEERAKGNILERFSAQQFPDLHSELNLSSLELGDSALYFCASTGTSGSGETQYFGPGTRLLVL.

This clone was seen more than once but under ten times. The V and J genes are TRBV12-5 and TRBJ1-1, with 9 bases identical to TRBD1. With 1 base clipped from V and 5 bases from J, the junction kept 2 bases outside the gene matches. Germline values: CDR1 LGHNT, CDR2 FRNRAP. This CDR3 contains 14 residues. CDR3 sequence: CASGLGGTGTEAFF. The CDR3 region has the DNA TGTGCTAGTGGTTTGGGAGGGACAGGGACTGAAGCTTTCTTT. The entire variable domain, with the rest obtained from reference TRBV12-5 and TRBJ1-1, is as follows: DARVTQTPRHKVTEMGQEVTMRCQPILGHNTVFWYRQTMMQGLELLAYFRNRAPLDDSGMPKDRFSAEMPDATLATLKIQPSEPRDSAVYFCASGLGGTGTEAFFGQGTRLTVV.

The chain links TRBV4-2 to TRBJ2-5, with 9 bases aligning to TRBD1. The CDR3 is made up of 15 amino acids. Losses at the gene ends were 0 bases for V and 9 bases for J; bases not matched to a gene: 8. Germline V CDR1 and CDR2: LGHNA, YNFKEQ. Here the CDR3 DNA reads TGTGCCAGCAGCCAAGATTTTGGACAGGGGTCCTCCCAGTACTTC. The encoded protein is CASSQDFGQGSSQYF.

V usage is TRBV11-1 and J usage is TRBJ1-1; TRBD1 aligns across 9 bases. V trimming: 6 bases; J trimming: 5 bases; junction bases outside the gene matches: 10. Germline values: CDR1 SGHAT, CDR2 FQDESV (reference sequence). CDR3 length equals 15 residues. CDR3 nucleotides: TGTGCCAGCAGACCGAGGACAGGGGAGTGGACTGAAGCTTTCTTT. Its protein product is CASRPRTGEWTEAFF. The full variable domain, completed using reference TRBV11-1 and TRBJ1-1, is EAEVAQSPRYKITEKSQAVAFWCDPISGHATLYWYRQILGQGPELLVQFQDESVVDDSQLPKDRFSAERLKGVDSTLKIQPAELGDSAMYLCASRPRTGEWTEAFFGQGTRLTVV.

The V gene is TRBV7-9, the J gene TRBJ2-5; 8 bases fit TRBD2. CDR1 is SEHNR and CDR2 is FQNEAQ in the germline V gene (reference sequence). With V trimmed by 3 bases and J by 4 bases, 4 bases remained unmatched. The CDR3 covers 14 residues. The CDR3 loop is CASSLGGGPETQYF. The DNA of the CDR3 is TGTGCCAGCAGCTTGGGCGGGGGGCCAGAGACCCAGTACTTC. The full variable domain, rest sourced from reference TRBV7-9 and TRBJ2-5, is DTGVSQNPRHKITKRGQNVTFRCDPISEHNRLYWYRQTLGQGPEFLTYFQNEAQLEKSRLLSDRFSAERPKGSFSTLEIQRTEQGDSAMYLCASSLGGGPETQYFGPGTRLLVL.

This chain uses TRBV29-1 with TRBJ2-2, with D hard to call. The CDR3 is 13 residues long. Germline CDR1 reads SQVTM; CDR2 reads ANQGSEA. Trimming removed 4 bases at V and 5 bases at J, with 11 bases between. In DNA, the CDR3 is TGCAGCGTTGCCCCTCTCGGTACCGGGGAGCTGTTTTTT. It translates to CSVAPLGTGELFF.

The chain carries TRBV4-1 and TRBJ2-3; 8 nucleotides match TRBD2. Germline CDR1 MGHRA, CDR2 YSYEKL. The CDR3 covers 14 residues. V gave up 7 bases and J gave up 4 bases; unmatched junction bases: 7. The CDR3 reads CASTPSGGADTQYF. CDR3 coding DNA: TGCGCCAGCACCCCTTCGGGGGGGGCAGATACGCAGTATTTT.

The rearrangement joins TRBV5-5 to TRBJ1-2; D perhaps matches TRBD1 (5 bases). Germline loops: CDR1 SGHKS, CDR2 YYEKEE (reference sequence). Trimming removed 1 base from V and 8 bases from J, with 12 bases in between. The CDR3 is 13 amino acids. DNA for the CDR3: TGTGCCAGCAGCTTGTTAGGGGTAGGCGGCTACACCTTC. Translated, it gives CASSLLGVGGYTF. Based on the CDR3 plus reference TRBV5-5 and TRBJ1-2, the full variable domain is DAGVTQSPTHLIKTRGQQVTLRCSPISGHKSVSWYQQVLGQGPQFIFQYYEKEERGRGNFPDRFSARQFPNYSSELNVNALLLGDSALYLCASSLLGVGGYTFGSGTRLTVV.

The chain recombines TRBV30 with TRBJ2-1, with 9 bases lining up with TRBD2. Germline-derived CDR1 and CDR2 are GTSNPN and SVGIG (reference sequence). This CDR3 is built from 16 residues. With 2 bases clipped from V and 10 bases from J, the junction kept 15 bases outside the gene matches. Here the CDR3 DNA reads TGTGCCTGGAGTCCACGTCGACTAGCGGTAATGATCGAGCAGTTCTTC. It codes for CAWSPRRLAVMIEQFF. Full variable domain (missing parts from reference TRBV30 and TRBJ2-1): SQTIHQWPATLVQPVGSPLSLECTVEGTSNPNLYWYRQAAGRGLQLLFYSVGIGQISSEVPQNLSASRPQDRQFILSSKKLLLSDSGFYLCAWSPRRLAVMIEQFFGPGTRLTVL.

This chain links TRBV7-8 with TRBJ1-5; TRBD1 matches at 9 bases. V shed 5 bases, J shed 3 bases, and the junction held 17 bases outside the gene matches. The CDR3 spans 19 residues. The germline V gene has CDR1 SGHVS and CDR2 FQNEAQ. This chain's CDR3 is CASSQPGTGIKGHNQPQHF. For the CDR3, the DNA is TGTGCCAGCAGCCAGCCTGGGACAGGGATAAAGGGGCACAATCAGCCCCAGCATTTT.

This chain uses TRBV9 with TRBJ1-3; D not resolved. Germline CDR1 and CDR2: SGDLS and YYNGEE. Trimming left V 0 bases short and J 0 bases short, with 13 bases between. This CDR3 is 17 amino acids long. The CDR3 sequence is CASSVGWSGSSGNTIYF. In nucleotides, the CDR3 is TGTGCCAGCAGCGTAGGGTGGTCCGGGTCCTCTGGAAACACCATATATTTT.

The chain combines TRBV11-2 with TRBJ2-3; a weak D match, TRBD1 (5 bases). The CDR3 length is 16 residues. Germline lookup yields CDR1 SGHAT and CDR2 FQNNGV. V was trimmed by 1 base and J by 4 bases, leaving 15 bases between them. The CDR3 coding sequence is TGTGCCAGCAGCTTAGTCAGAGTGCAGGGCGCAGATACGCAGTATTTT. As protein: CASSLVRVQGADTQYF.

This clone showed up just once. The CDR3 spells CASKRGQANYEQYF. The CDR3 coding sequence is TGTGCCAGCAAAAGGGGACAGGCAAACTACGAGCAGTACTTC. This chain uses TRBV13 with TRBJ2-7; TRBD1 aligns across 8 bases. With V trimmed by 7 bases and J by 3 bases, 8 bases remained unmatched. The CDR3 loop spans 14 amino acids. Looked up from germline, CDR1 is PRHDT and CDR2 is FYEKMQ (reference sequence).

V and J are TRBV3-1 (or the pseudogene TRBV3-2) and TRBJ2-1; a weak D match, TRBD1 (5 bases). Between the trimmed V and J ends, which lost 0 bases and 2 bases, there was a span of 8 bases. From germline, CDR1 is LGHDT and CDR2 YNNKEL (reference sequence). The CDR3 consists of 15 residues. The CDR3, as DNA: TGTGCCAGCAGCCAAGAACAGGATACCTACAATGAGCAGTTCTTC. Encoded protein: CASSQEQDTYNEQFF.

The sample holds a few counts of this clone. The chain recombines TRBV10-1 with TRBJ1-1, with unresolved D. The V gene's germline CDR1 is WNHNN and CDR2 SYGVQD (reference sequence). Trimming shortened V by 0 bases and J by 4 bases, and 9 bases separated the two germline ends. The CDR3 loop spans 14 amino acids. The CDR3 sequence is CASSESLTGTEAFF. CDR3 coding DNA: TGCGCCAGCAGTGAGTCTCTGACGGGCACTGAAGCTTTCTTT.

The chain joins TRBV5-6 to TRBJ2-3; TRBD2 aligns across 12 bases. Germline assignment: CDR1 SGHDT and CDR2 YYEEEE. This CDR3 comprises 18 residues. V lost 0 bases to trimming and J lost 2 bases; unmatched junction nucleotides: 7. The chain's CDR3 is CASSLGLAGDPITDTQYF. Written as DNA, the CDR3 is TGTGCCAGCAGCTTGGGACTAGCGGGGGACCCGATCACAGATACGCAGTATTTT.

The J gene is TRBJ1-1, the V gene TRBV27, with D maybe TRBD1 (5 bases). The length of the CDR3 is 14 residues. Trimming pared 5 bases from V and 3 bases from J, leaving 13 bases between. Germline CDR1 is MNHEY and CDR2 is SMNVEV (reference sequence). This CDR3 reads CASSLTGGDTEAFF. The CDR3 DNA is TGTGCCAGCAGTCTCACCGGGGGGGACACTGAAGCTTTCTTT.

A single count supports this clone. This chain uses TRBV28 with TRBJ1-5; TRBD1 aligns across 11 bases. The V segment lost 2 bases and the J segment 6 bases; nucleotides outside the gene matches: 6. CDR1 is MDHEN, CDR2 SYDVKM, per germline. The CDR3 totals 16 residues. The CDR3 spells CASSLRRGTGGQPQHF. The CDR3 coding sequence is TGTGCCAGCAGTTTAAGGCGGGGGACAGGGGGTCAGCCCCAGCATTTT. Supplemented by reference TRBV28 and TRBJ1-5, the full variable domain reads DVKVTQSSRYLVKRTGEKVFLECVQDMDHENMFWYRQDPGLGLRLIYFSYDVKMKEKGDIPEGYSVSREKKERFSLILESASTNQTSMYLCASSLRRGTGGQPQHFGDGTRLSIL.

The chain joins TRBV5-1 to TRBJ1-6; no firm D call. The V and J ends lost 2 bases and 7 bases respectively, with 10 bases between them. This CDR3 is 14 amino acids long. Per germline, CDR1 SGHRS and CDR2 YFSETQ. The CDR3 sequence is CASSLPAGNSPLHF. For the CDR3, the DNA is TGCGCCAGCAGCTTACCCGCCGGGAATTCACCCCTCCACTTT.

The CDR3 DNA sequence: TGTGCCAGCAGCGTAGCGTTGGGTGGAGGCGAGCAGTACTTC. Residues: CASSVALGGGEQYF. The chain carries TRBV9 and TRBJ2-7, with D possibly TRBD2 on 5 matching bases. Germline values: CDR1 SGDLS, CDR2 YYNGEE. The CDR3 sequence is 14 residues long. The V end lost 0 bases, the J end lost 6 bases, and 13 bases lay between the germline ends.

This chain uses TRBV2 with TRBJ1-1; 8 positions match TRBD1. This CDR3 comprises 13 residues. Losses at the gene ends were 7 bases for V and 5 bases for J; bases not matched to a gene: 6. Germline CDR1 reads SNHLY; CDR2 reads FYNNEI. The CDR3 loop reads CASTRQGRTEAFF. The CDR3 DNA follows: TGTGCCAGCACCCGACAGGGGAGGACTGAAGCTTTCTTT. Together with reference TRBV2 and TRBJ1-1, the CDR3 gives the full variable domain: EPEVTQTPSHQVTQMGQEVILRCVPISNHLYFYWYRQILGQKVEFLVSFYNNEISEKSEIFDDQFSVERPDGSNFTLKIRSTKLEDSAMYFCASTRQGRTEAFFGQGTRLTVV.

The V and J genes are TRBV7-3 and TRBJ1-1; D possibly corresponds to TRBD1 (6 bases). The germline gives CDR1 SGHTA, CDR2 FQGTGA. The CDR3 runs to 15 residues. The V end was cut by 2 bases, the J end by 3 bases, with 13 bases between. CDR3 nucleotides: TGTGCCAGCAGCTTATCGGGGGGCGCGTACACTGAAGCTTTCTTT. This codes for CASSLSGGAYTEAFF.

This chain uses TRBV12-3 or TRBV12-4 with TRBJ2-3; possibly TRBD2 for D (6 bases). The length of the CDR3 is 13 residues. V was trimmed by 6 bases and J by 7 bases, leaving 14 bases between them. CDR3 sequence (DNA): TGTGCCAGCAGGCCAGGTGCGGGGAATACGCAGTATTTT. It encodes CASRPGAGNTQYF.

The chain links TRBV5-4 to TRBJ2-7; 8 positions match TRBD2. From germline, CDR1 is SGHNT and CDR2 YYREEE (reference sequence). The CDR3 consists of 14 residues. With 4 bases clipped from V and 2 bases from J, the junction kept 5 bases outside the gene matches. DNA of the CDR3: TGTGCCAGCAGCCGGGGGGGGTTAACCTACGAGCAGTACTTC. This translates into CASSRGGLTYEQYF.

This clone was recorded only once. The rearrangement joins TRBV7-3 to TRBJ2-3; possibly TRBD2 for D (6 bases). The CDR3 has 17 amino acids. CDR1 and CDR2 from the germline V gene are SGHTA and FQGTGA. Trimming removed 1 base at V and 2 bases at J, with 16 bases between. The CDR3 coding sequence is TGTGCCAGCAGCTTAAGGATGGGCGGGGCGGCCACAGATACGCAGTATTTT. Translation: CASSLRMGGAATDTQYF.

This clone was seen once. This chain links TRBV5-6 with TRBJ2-1, with 8 bases matching TRBD2. The V gene's germline CDR1 is SGHDT and CDR2 YYEEEE. The CDR3 spans 15 residues. V lost 4 bases to trimming and J lost 1 base; unmatched junction nucleotides: 4. The CDR3 DNA is TGTGCCAGCAGCCACGGGGGGGTTTCCTACAATGAGCAGTTCTTC. It specifies CASSHGGVSYNEQFF.

The table lists this clone with a count of one. The CDR3 reads CASSHNRGEKLFF. CDR3 bases: TGTGCCAGCAGCCATAATAGGGGGGAAAAACTGTTTTTT. The chain couples TRBV3-1 (or the pseudogene TRBV3-2) to TRBJ1-4; a weak D match, TRBD1 (6 bases). Trimming left V 3 bases short and J 8 bases short, with 10 bases between. The CDR3 covers 13 residues. Per the germline V gene, CDR1 is LGHDT and CDR2 is YNNKEL (reference sequence).

This clone was recorded only once. The chain couples TRBV3-1 (or the pseudogene TRBV3-2) to TRBJ1-4, with 7 bases that match TRBD1. J lost 4 bases, V lost 1 base, and 6 bases had no gene match. The germline V gene encodes CDR1 LGHDT and CDR2 YNNKEL (reference sequence). This CDR3 contains 16 residues. CDR3 coding DNA: TGTGCCAGCAGCCAAGGTTATGGGACAGATAATGAAAAACTGTTTTTT. This gives the protein CASSQGYGTDNEKLFF.

This clone was seen more than once but under ten times. The CDR3 DNA reads TGCGCCAGCAGCCGGGGCACAGGGGAAGGAAACACCATATATTTT. It codes for CASSRGTGEGNTIYF. The rearrangement joins TRBV5-1 to TRBJ1-3, with 7 bases aligning to TRBD1. This CDR3 is built from 15 residues. Germline V lookup: CDR1 SGHRS, CDR2 YFSETQ. The ends lost 4 bases at V and 4 bases at J; junction bases unmatched: 8.